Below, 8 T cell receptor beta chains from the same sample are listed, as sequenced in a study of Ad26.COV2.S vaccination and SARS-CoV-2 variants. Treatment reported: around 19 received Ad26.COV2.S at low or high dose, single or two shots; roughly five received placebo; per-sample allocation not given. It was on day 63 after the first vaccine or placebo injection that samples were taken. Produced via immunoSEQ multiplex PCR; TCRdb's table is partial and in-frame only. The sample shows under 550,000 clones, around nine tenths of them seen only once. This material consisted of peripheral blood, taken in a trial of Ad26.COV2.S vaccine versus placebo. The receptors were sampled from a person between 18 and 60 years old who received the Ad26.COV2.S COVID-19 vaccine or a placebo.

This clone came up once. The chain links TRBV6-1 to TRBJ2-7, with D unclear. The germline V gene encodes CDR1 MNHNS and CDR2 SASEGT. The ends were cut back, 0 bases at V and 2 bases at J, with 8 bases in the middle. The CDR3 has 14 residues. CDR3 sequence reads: CASSEADVPYEQYF. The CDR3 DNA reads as TGTGCCAGCAGTGAAGCGGACGTACCCTACGAGCAGTACTTC.

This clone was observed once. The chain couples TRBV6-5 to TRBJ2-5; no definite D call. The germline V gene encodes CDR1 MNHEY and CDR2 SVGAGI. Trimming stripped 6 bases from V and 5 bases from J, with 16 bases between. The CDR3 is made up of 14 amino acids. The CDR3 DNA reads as TGTGCCAGCAGCTCTAGGACGGGCCGGGAGACCCAGTACTTC. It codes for CASSSRTGRETQYF.

CDR3 nucleotide sequence: TGCGCCAGCAGCCGCGTCATGGACAGCTCTCCTACGAGGCAGTACTTC. Its protein is CASSRVMDSSPTRQYF. The genes are TRBV4-1 and TRBJ2-7, with TRBD1 as a possible D gene (6 bases). V lost 4 bases, J lost 9 bases, and 25 bases lay in between. Germline V lookup: CDR1 MGHRA, CDR2 YSYEKL. The CDR3 extends over 16 amino acids.

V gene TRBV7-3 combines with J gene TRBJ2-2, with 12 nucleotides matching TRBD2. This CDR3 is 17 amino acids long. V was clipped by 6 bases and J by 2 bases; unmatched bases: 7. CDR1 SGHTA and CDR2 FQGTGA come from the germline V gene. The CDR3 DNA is TGTGCCAGCAGGCCCTCACTAGCGGGGGGCAACACCGGGGAGCTGTTTTTT. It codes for CASRPSLAGGNTGELFF.

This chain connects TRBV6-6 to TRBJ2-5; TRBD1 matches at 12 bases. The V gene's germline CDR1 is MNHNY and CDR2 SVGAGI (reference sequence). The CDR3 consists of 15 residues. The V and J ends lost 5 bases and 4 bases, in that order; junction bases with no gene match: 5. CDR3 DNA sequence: TGTGCCAGCAGTCGGGACAGGGGGCTTCGAGAGACCCAGTACTTC. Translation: CASSRDRGLRETQYF.

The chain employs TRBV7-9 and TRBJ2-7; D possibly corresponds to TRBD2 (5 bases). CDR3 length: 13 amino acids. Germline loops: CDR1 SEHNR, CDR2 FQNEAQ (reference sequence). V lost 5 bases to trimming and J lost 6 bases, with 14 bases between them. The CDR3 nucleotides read TGTGCCAGCAGCGGGAGTCCCAAGGGCGAGCAGTACTTC. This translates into CASSGSPKGEQYF.

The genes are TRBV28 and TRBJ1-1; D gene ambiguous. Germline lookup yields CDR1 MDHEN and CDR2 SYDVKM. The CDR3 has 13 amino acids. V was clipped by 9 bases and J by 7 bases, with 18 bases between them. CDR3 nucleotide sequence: TGTGCCAGTTACCGGGGTGTGGAGAATGAAGCTTTCTTT. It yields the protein CASYRGVENEAFF.

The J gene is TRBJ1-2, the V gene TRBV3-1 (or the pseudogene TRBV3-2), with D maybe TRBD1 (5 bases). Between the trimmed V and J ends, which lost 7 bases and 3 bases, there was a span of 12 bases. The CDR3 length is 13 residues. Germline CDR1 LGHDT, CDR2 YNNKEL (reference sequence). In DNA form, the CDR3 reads TGTGCCAGCACCCCAGGGAGGGACTATGGCTACACCTTC. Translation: CASTPGRDYGYTF.